One and the same sample provided the 11 T cell receptor beta chains below, sequenced in a study of cytomegalovirus exposure and HLA in healthy donors. PCR primers comprised 60 Vbeta and 13 Jbeta primers. Repertoires were generated with immunoSEQ multiplex PCR, while TCRdb's copy carries only in-frame clones and drops some. The sample includes under 150,000 clones, around three quarters seen only once; the top ten take approximately 7%. The sample was PBMCs. Source of these receptors: a man aged 40-50 years in good health and CMV-seropositive.

This clone has only a few counts. The chain couples TRBV5-5 to TRBJ1-2, with D tentatively TRBD1 (5 bases). CDR1 is SGHKS, CDR2 YYEKEE, per germline (reference sequence). The CDR3 totals 15 residues. The V and J ends lost 1 base and 7 bases respectively, with 17 bases between them. DNA of the CDR3: TGTGCCAGCAGCTTGTTAGGGGCAGCGAGAACTGGCTACACCTTC. Translating gives CASSLLGAARTGYTF.

The chain carries TRBV27 and TRBJ2-1; TRBD2 matches 8 bases. Germline V lookup: CDR1 MNHEY, CDR2 SMNVEV (reference sequence). This CDR3 is built from 16 residues. J was trimmed by 2 bases and V by 5 bases; bases with no gene match: 8. CDR3 bases: TGTGCCAGCAGTGCGCGAGTCGGGAGGGCCTACAATGAGCAGTTCTTC. Translating it yields CASSARVGRAYNEQFF.

The chain links TRBV7-2 to TRBJ2-3, with unresolved D. CDR3 length: 13 residues. Germline V CDR1 and CDR2: SGHTA, FQGNSA. The V gene lost 5 bases and the J gene lost 2 bases, with 8 bases spanning the gap. The CDR3 DNA reads as TGTGCCAGCAGCCGCGTTTTCACAGATACGCAGTATTTT. Its protein is CASSRVFTDTQYF. Filled out from reference TRBV7-2 and TRBJ2-3, the complete variable domain reads GAGVSQSPSNKVTEKGKDVELRCDPISGHTALYWYRQSLGQGLEFLIYFQGNSAPDKSGLPSDRFSAERTGGSVSTLTIQRTQQEDSAVYLCASSRVFTDTQYFGPGTRLTVL.

This sequence joins TRBV4-1 and TRBJ2-1; 13 bases align to TRBD2. V lost 3 bases, J lost 4 bases, and 3 bases stayed unmatched. CDR3 length: 16 residues. Per germline, CDR1 MGHRA and CDR2 YSYEKL. CDR3 coding DNA: TGCGCCAGCAGCCAGGGGACTAGCGGGGTTTACAATGAGCAGTTCTTC. It translates to CASSQGTSGVYNEQFF.

The rearrangement uses TRBV28 and TRBJ2-1, with a possible D match to TRBD1 (5 bases). V was shortened by 3 bases and J by 2 bases, with 17 bases between the two germline ends. The length of the CDR3 is 17 residues. Germline V gene sequence: CDR1 MDHEN, CDR2 SYDVKM. CDR3 protein: CASSFKWLLGAYNEQFF. The CDR3 DNA reads as TGTGCCAGCAGTTTTAAATGGCTCCTAGGGGCCTACAATGAGCAGTTCTTC.

Remarks on this clone: Germline and junction disagree at one end, which may indicate a read error. The rearrangement uses TRBV6-5 and TRBJ1-3; no clear D gene. The CDR3 loop spans 12 amino acids. Germline CDR1 is MNHEY and CDR2 is SVGAGI. This CDR3 reads CATSPGGNTIYF. The CDR3 region has the DNA TGTGCCACCAGTCCTGGCGGAAACACCATATATTTT.

The CDR3 coding sequence is TGTGCCAGCGGCGGGGGGCTGGGGGAGCAGTACTTC. Its translation is CASGGGLGEQYF. The chain employs TRBV6-6 and TRBJ2-7; 8 positions match TRBD2. The ends lost 8 bases at V and 7 bases at J; junction bases unmatched: 7. The CDR3 length is 12 residues. Germline V gene lookup returns CDR1 MNHNY and CDR2 SVGAGI (reference sequence).

This sequence joins TRBV19 and TRBJ2-7; 8 bases map to TRBD1. The length of the CDR3 is 15 residues. Unmatched junction bases numbered 7, after V lost 6 bases and J lost 0 bases. Germline CDR1 is LNHDA and CDR2 is SQIVND (reference sequence). The CDR3 reads CASSRSGQDSYEQYF. Here the CDR3 DNA reads TGTGCCAGTAGCCGATCGGGACAGGACTCCTACGAGCAGTACTTC.

Details on this clone: The conserved closing phenylalanine or tryptophan is absent in this CDR3, likely reflecting a read error. The limits of the CDR3 on the DNA are not certain, so only TCRdb's listed CDR3 is given. The CDR3 spells CASSGQGPQI. The chain combines TRBV2 with TRBJ1-1; TRBD1, as called in the table, went unchecked against the DNA. 10 amino acids form the CDR3, both terminal residues included. Germline V lookup: CDR1 SNHLY, CDR2 FYNNEI.

The V call is TRBV19, the J call TRBJ1-5, with D maybe TRBD1 (6 bases). The CDR3 consists of 15 residues. The ends were cut back, 3 bases at V and 1 base at J, with 10 bases in the middle. Germline V gene data show CDR1 as LNHDA and CDR2 as SQIVND (reference sequence). CDR3 sequence: CASSIVRGSNQPQHF. The CDR3 DNA reads TGTGCCAGTAGTATTGTAAGGGGGAGCAATCAGCCCCAGCATTTT.

Of note for this clone: Other DNA sequences in the same sample also yield this CDR3. This rearrangement joins TRBV27 to TRBJ1-1; weak D call: TRBD1 (5 bases). The CDR3 is made up of 14 amino acids. Germline CDR1 MNHEY, CDR2 SMNVEV (reference sequence). The V end lost 4 bases, the J end lost 4 bases, and 13 bases lay between the germline ends. The CDR3 reads CASSSGQGGTEAFF. The CDR3 nucleotides read TGTGCCAGCAGTTCCGGCCAGGGCGGCACTGAAGCTTTCTTT.